This TCR beta chain was documented in a study of cytomegalovirus exposure and HLA in healthy donors. General study findings and limits: Cytomegalovirus association was listed for 170 or so TCR beta chains.

Generated by immunoSEQ multiplex PCR, the TCRdb table keeps only in-frame clones and is missing some. The sample contains 82,000 or so clones, around 95% of which appear only once. As regards this clone: Its antigen is unknown.

Trimming pared 2 bases from V and 1 base from J, leaving 12 bases between. This CDR3 spans 15 amino acids. Germline CDR1 and CDR2: MNHEY and SVGAGI. The chain combines TRBV6-5 with TRBJ2-7; the D gene is possibly TRBD2 (7 bases). Material for sequencing was PBMCs. The clonotype originates from a woman aged 18 to 35 in good health and CMV-seronegative. The CDR3 here is CASSYGGATSYEQYF. The CDR3, as DNA: TGTGCCAGCAGTTACGGGGGGGCTACTTCCTACGAGCAGTACTTC.